These T cell receptor beta chains were read from a single sample in a study of cytomegalovirus exposure and HLA in healthy donors. The method was immunoSEQ multiplex PCR; TCRdb's version includes in-frame clones alone and lacks a portion of them. The sample lists approximately 150,000 clones, about 63% occurring once. Specimen: PBMCs. These receptors all stem from a woman aged 40 to 55 in good health and CMV-seropositive. The CDR3 runs from the conserved cysteine through the conserved F or W. The order of the fields is CDR3 DNA, CDR3 protein, J gene, clone size, D gene, V gene. D genes are given only for firm matches. Clone size is stated in some rows and not others, as once, few, many or a class when expanded.

CDR3nt: TGTGCCAGCAGCATGGGACAGGGCAGGGACACTGAAGCTTTCTTT; CDR3aa: CASSMGQGRDTEAFF; j_gene: TRBJ1-1; abundance: -; d_gene: TRBD1; v_gene: TRBV5-8
CDR3nt: TGTGCCAGCAGTACAGGGGGCGCGGTTCGGGCTTTCTTT; CDR3aa: CASSTGGAVRAFF; j_gene: TRBJ1-1; abundance: -; d_gene: TRBD1; v_gene: TRBV2
CDR3nt: TGCAGCGGTAACAGGGAGGGTAACTATGGCTACACCTTC; CDR3aa: CSGNREGNYGYTF; j_gene: TRBJ1-2; abundance: few; d_gene: -; v_gene: TRBV29-1
CDR3nt: TGTGCCACCAGTGAGATTTCCTATGGCTACACCTTC; CDR3aa: CATSEISYGYTF; j_gene: TRBJ1-2; abundance: -; d_gene: -; v_gene: TRBV15
CDR3nt: TGTGCCAGCAGCGTACTAGCCGCGAACACCGGGGAGCTGTTTTTT; CDR3aa: CASSVLAANTGELFF; j_gene: TRBJ2-2; abundance: few; d_gene: -; v_gene: TRBV9
CDR3nt: TGTGCCAGCAGTTATATTACGGGGGAATACACTGAAGCTTTCTTT; CDR3aa: CASSYITGEYTEAFF; j_gene: TRBJ1-1; abundance: -; d_gene: -; v_gene: TRBV6-5
CDR3nt: TGTGCCAGCAGCTTAAGGGGGGATGAGCAGTTCTTC; CDR3aa: CASSLRGDEQFF; j_gene: TRBJ2-1; abundance: once; d_gene: -; v_gene: TRBV7-3
CDR3nt: TGTGCCAGCAGCTTGGGACAGGGGGGAGAGACCCAGTACTTC; CDR3aa: CASSLGQGGETQYF; j_gene: TRBJ2-5; abundance: -; d_gene: TRBD1; v_gene: TRBV5-8
CDR3nt: TGTGCCTGCCGAGGGGGCATCGGAGATACGCAGTATTTT; CDR3aa: CACRGGIGDTQYF; j_gene: TRBJ2-3; abundance: -; d_gene: TRBD1; v_gene: TRBV10-3
CDR3nt: TGTGCCAGCAGCTTAGGGGGACTAGCGGCATTCACAGATACGCAGTATTTT; CDR3aa: CASSLGGLAAFTDTQYF; j_gene: TRBJ2-3; abundance: few; d_gene: TRBD2; v_gene: TRBV7-2
CDR3nt: TGTGCCAGCAGCGTAGCGGGGAAGTATCCAATGAACACTGAAGCTTTCTTT; CDR3aa: CASSVAGKYPMNTEAFF; j_gene: TRBJ1-1; abundance: -; d_gene: -; v_gene: TRBV9
CDR3nt: TGTGCCAGCAGCGGGGGGACCGCTGGCAGCGGTCAGCCCCAGCATTTT; CDR3aa: CASSGGTAGSGQPQHF; j_gene: TRBJ1-5; abundance: -; d_gene: -; v_gene: TRBV5-6
CDR3nt: TGCGCCAGCAGCCAAGAGAAGCTCCTCTATGGCTACACCTTC; CDR3aa: CASSQEKLLYGYTF; j_gene: TRBJ1-2; abundance: once; d_gene: -; v_gene: TRBV4-1
CDR3nt: TGTGCCAGCAGTGAACAGGGGATTGGGTCACCCCTCCACTTT; CDR3aa: CASSEQGIGSPLHF; j_gene: TRBJ1-6; abundance: -; d_gene: -; v_gene: TRBV6-1
CDR3nt: TGTGCCAGTAGTACCCGGACAGGGGCGAACACTGAAGCTTTCTTT; CDR3aa: CASSTRTGANTEAFF; j_gene: TRBJ1-1; abundance: -; d_gene: TRBD1; v_gene: TRBV19
CDR3nt: TGCAGCGTTACCCCCGAATCGGGGACTGAAGCTTTCTTT; CDR3aa: CSVTPESGTEAFF; j_gene: TRBJ1-1; abundance: once; d_gene: -; v_gene: TRBV29-1
CDR3nt: TGTGCCAGCAGTCCGAACAACTGGGGGCCAGGCTACGAGCAGTACTTC; CDR3aa: CASSPNNWGPGYEQYF; j_gene: TRBJ2-7; abundance: once; d_gene: -; v_gene: TRBV28
CDR3nt: TGTGCTAGCAGCCAGCTAGCGGGGGGCACAGATACGCAGTATTTT; CDR3aa: CASSQLAGGTDTQYF; j_gene: TRBJ2-3; abundance: -; d_gene: TRBD2; v_gene: TRBV7-7
CDR3nt: TGTGCCAGCAAACCAGGGCAGGAGAGGAGCAATCAGCCCCAGCATTTT; CDR3aa: CASKPGQERSNQPQHF; j_gene: TRBJ1-5; abundance: -; d_gene: -; v_gene: TRBV27
CDR3nt: TGTGCCAGTAGTAAGGGGGATCTGGGGGCGACTGATACGCAGTATTTT; CDR3aa: CASSKGDLGATDTQYF; j_gene: TRBJ2-3; abundance: -; d_gene: -; v_gene: TRBV19
CDR3nt: TGTGCCAGCAGCTTAGATCTCCCCAGCGATGAGCAGTTCTTC; CDR3aa: CASSLDLPSDEQFF; j_gene: TRBJ2-1; abundance: few; d_gene: -; v_gene: TRBV7-2
CDR3nt: TGTGCCAGCAGCCCACTAGCGACCGAGCATATAGATACGCAGTATTTT; CDR3aa: CASSPLATEHIDTQYF; j_gene: TRBJ2-3; abundance: -; d_gene: TRBD2; v_gene: TRBV7-9
CDR3nt: TGTGCCAGTAGTTCGCTTACGTGGGGGGATAGCAATCAGCCCCAGCATTTT; CDR3aa: CASSSLTWGDSNQPQHF; j_gene: TRBJ1-5; abundance: -; d_gene: -; v_gene: TRBV19
CDR3nt: TGTGCCAGCTCACCACCAGCATACACCGGGGAGCTGTTTTTT; CDR3aa: CASSPPAYTGELFF; j_gene: TRBJ2-2; abundance: few; d_gene: -; v_gene: TRBV18
CDR3nt: TGTGCCAGCAGCTTGTCAGGGGGTTTCGACAATCAGCCCCAGCATTTT; CDR3aa: CASSLSGGFDNQPQHF; j_gene: TRBJ1-5; abundance: -; d_gene: TRBD1; v_gene: TRBV7-9
CDR3nt: TGTGCCAGCAGCCCCCGGACTAGCGCAGATACGCAGTATTTT; CDR3aa: CASSPRTSADTQYF; j_gene: TRBJ2-3; abundance: -; d_gene: TRBD2; v_gene: TRBV7-9
CDR3nt: TGTGCCAGCAGTTACTGGGGGCGGGGGGGCCCGGATGAGCAGTTCTTC; CDR3aa: CASSYWGRGGPDEQFF; j_gene: TRBJ2-1; abundance: -; d_gene: TRBD2; v_gene: TRBV6-6
CDR3nt: TGTGCCAGCAGCTTAGTATTTGCGGGGCGGACTGAAGCTTTCTTT; CDR3aa: CASSLVFAGRTEAFF; j_gene: TRBJ1-1; abundance: -; d_gene: -; v_gene: TRBV7-2
CDR3nt: TGTGCCAGCAGCTTGGTTACAGAGTACGAGCAGTACTTC; CDR3aa: CASSLVTEYEQYF; j_gene: TRBJ2-7; abundance: -; d_gene: -; v_gene: TRBV5-6
CDR3nt: TGCACCAGCACCCCCCCGGGGGGGGGCACAGATACGCAGTATTTT; CDR3aa: CTSTPPGGGTDTQYF; j_gene: TRBJ2-3; abundance: -; d_gene: TRBD2; v_gene: TRBV5-1
CDR3nt: TGCAGCGTTGATACCCGGCGCAGGGAACCTGAAGCTTTCTTT; CDR3aa: CSVDTRRREPEAFF; j_gene: TRBJ1-1; abundance: -; d_gene: -; v_gene: TRBV29-1
CDR3nt: TGTGCCAGCAGTTTACCCCGCCGGACAGAGAACTATGGCTACACCTTC; CDR3aa: CASSLPRRTENYGYTF; j_gene: TRBJ1-2; abundance: few; d_gene: -; v_gene: TRBV28
CDR3nt: TGTGCCACTGCGCAGGGCGACCAAGAGACCCAGTACTTC; CDR3aa: CATAQGDQETQYF; j_gene: TRBJ2-5; abundance: -; d_gene: -; v_gene: TRBV28